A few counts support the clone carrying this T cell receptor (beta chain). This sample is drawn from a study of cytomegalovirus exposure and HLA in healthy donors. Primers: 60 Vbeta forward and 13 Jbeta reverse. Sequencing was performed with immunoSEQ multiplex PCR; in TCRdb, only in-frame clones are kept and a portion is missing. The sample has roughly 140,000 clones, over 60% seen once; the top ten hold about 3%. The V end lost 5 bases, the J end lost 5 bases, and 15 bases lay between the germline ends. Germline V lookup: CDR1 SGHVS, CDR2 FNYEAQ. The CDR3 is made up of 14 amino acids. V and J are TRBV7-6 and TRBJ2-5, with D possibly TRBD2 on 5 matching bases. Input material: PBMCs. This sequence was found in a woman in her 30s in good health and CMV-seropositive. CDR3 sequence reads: CASSHAGRQETQYF. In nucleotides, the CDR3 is TGTGCCAGCAGCCACGCGGGCAGGCAGGAGACCCAGTACTTC.